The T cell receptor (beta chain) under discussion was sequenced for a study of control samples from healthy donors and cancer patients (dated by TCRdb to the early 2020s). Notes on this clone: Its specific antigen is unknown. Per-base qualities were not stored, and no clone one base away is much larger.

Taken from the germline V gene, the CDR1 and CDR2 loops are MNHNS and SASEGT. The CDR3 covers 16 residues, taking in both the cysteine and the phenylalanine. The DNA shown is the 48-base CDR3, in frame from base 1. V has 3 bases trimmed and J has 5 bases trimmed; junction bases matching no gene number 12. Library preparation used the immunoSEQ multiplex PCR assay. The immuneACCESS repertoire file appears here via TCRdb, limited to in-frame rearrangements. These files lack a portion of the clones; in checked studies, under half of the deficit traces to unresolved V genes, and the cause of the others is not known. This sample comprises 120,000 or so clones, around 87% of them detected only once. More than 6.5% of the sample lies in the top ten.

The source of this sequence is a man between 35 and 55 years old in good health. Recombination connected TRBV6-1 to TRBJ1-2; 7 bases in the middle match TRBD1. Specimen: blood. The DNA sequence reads TGTGCCAGCAGTGACCAAATCGGGACAGCTCCATATGGCTACACCTTC. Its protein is CASSDQIGTAPYGYTF.